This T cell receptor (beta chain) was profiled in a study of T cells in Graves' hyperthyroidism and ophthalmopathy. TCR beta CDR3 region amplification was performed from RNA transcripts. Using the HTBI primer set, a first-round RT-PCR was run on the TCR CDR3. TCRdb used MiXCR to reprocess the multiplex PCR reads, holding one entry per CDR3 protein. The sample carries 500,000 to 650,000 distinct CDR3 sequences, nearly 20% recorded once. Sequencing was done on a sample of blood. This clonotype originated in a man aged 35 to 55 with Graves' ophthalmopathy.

CDR3 sequence reads: CSAREVNPGGYTF. Here the CDR3 DNA reads TGCAGTGCTAGAGAGGTCAACCCAGGGGGCTACACCTTC. The chain carries TRBV20-1 and TRBJ1-2, with D tentatively TRBD1 (5 bases). Trimming shortened V by 0 bases and J by 8 bases, and 13 bases separated the two germline ends. CDR3 size: 13 residues. Germline values: CDR1 DFQATT, CDR2 SNEGSKA (reference sequence).